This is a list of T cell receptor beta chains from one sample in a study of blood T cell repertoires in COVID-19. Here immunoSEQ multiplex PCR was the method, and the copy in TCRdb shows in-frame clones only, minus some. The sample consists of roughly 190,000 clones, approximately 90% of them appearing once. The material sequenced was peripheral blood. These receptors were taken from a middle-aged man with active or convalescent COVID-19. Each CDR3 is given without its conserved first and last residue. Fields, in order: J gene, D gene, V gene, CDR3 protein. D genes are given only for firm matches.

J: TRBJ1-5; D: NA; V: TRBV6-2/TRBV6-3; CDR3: ASSPRPWDIRSNQPQH
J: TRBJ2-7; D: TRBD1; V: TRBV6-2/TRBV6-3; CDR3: ASSFGQTGSIYEQY
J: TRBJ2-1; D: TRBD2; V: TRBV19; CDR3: ASSMRLAGDVGEQF
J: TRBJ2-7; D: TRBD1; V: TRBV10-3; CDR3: ATLRDRGFYEQY
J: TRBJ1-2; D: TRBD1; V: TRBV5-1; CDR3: ASSLLRRGLFYGYT
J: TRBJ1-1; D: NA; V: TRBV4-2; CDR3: ASSPHLSTGSLGTEAF
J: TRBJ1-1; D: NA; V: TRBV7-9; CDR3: ASSPEVLRIGAEAF
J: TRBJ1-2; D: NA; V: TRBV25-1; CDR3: ASGANYGYT
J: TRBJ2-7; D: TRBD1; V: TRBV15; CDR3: ATSTYDRGIPYEQY
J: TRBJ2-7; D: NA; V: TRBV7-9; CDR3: ASSLGKGGQY
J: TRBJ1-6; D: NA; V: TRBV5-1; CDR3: ASSLGTDWNSPLH
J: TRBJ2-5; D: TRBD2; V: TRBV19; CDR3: ASSPGLAGVGETQY
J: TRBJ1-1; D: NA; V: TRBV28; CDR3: ASSIQGIAEAF
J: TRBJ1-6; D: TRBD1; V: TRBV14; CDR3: ASSSQGYSPLH
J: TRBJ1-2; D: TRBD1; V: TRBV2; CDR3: ASSLRTGEEYGYT
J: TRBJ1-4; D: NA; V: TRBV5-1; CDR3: ASSSQATGSNEKLF
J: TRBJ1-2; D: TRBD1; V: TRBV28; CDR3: ASRDRVKYGYT